Described below is a single T cell receptor (beta chain) sequence and its context. This entry comes from a study of control samples from healthy donors and cancer patients. Some clones are missing from TCRdb's copy, which holds only in-frame ones; the method was immunoSEQ multiplex PCR. Of roughly 130,000 clones listed, approximately 90% are singletons. The sequencing input was blood. This clonotype was sampled from a man aged 50 to 60 in good health.

This CDR3 reads CASSLGTDYNSPLHF. The CDR3 DNA is TGTGCCAGCAGCTTAGGTACAGATTATAATTCACCCCTCCACTTT. The rearrangement links TRBV7-6 to TRBJ1-6; no clear D. Trimming left V 1 base short and J 4 bases short, with 8 bases between. The CDR3 contains 15 residues. CDR1 SGHVS and CDR2 FNYEAQ come from the germline V gene.